This T cell receptor beta chain was sequenced in a study of response to subunit inactivated influenza vaccine. From the RT-PCR reads, TCRdb called clonotypes with MiXCR, one entry per CDR3 protein. Of 550,000 to 800,000 distinct CDR3 sequences in the sample, about 15% were seen once. V dropped 1 base and J dropped 0 bases, with 23 bases sitting between them. The CDR3 is 19 amino acids. The germline CDR1 and CDR2 sequences are SGHRS and YFSETQ. This clonotype was detected ten times or more. The sequence derives from a man aged 50 or older who received an inactivated influenza vaccine. The chain has TRBV5-1 and TRBJ2-7; D is possibly TRBD1 or TRBD2 (5 bases each). This specimen consisted of PBMCs from blood, obtained around two weeks before vaccination. CDR3 coding DNA: TGCGCCAGCAGCTTGCCGGGCGGACCGGGACCCATTACCTCCTACGAGCAGTACTTC. Translating it yields CASSLPGGPGPITSYEQYF.